Listed below are T cell receptor beta chains from one sample, sequenced in a study of OX40 agonist ivuxolimab in advanced cancers. Sequencing used immunoSEQ multiplex PCR; TCRdb keeps in-frame clones, though not all of them. The sample records roughly 75,000 clones, 85% to 90% being singletons. The sequencing here drew on CD4+ or CD8+ T cells sorted from blood, taken in a trial of the OX40 agonist ivuxolimab. The origin of the receptors is an adult with an advanced solid tumor such as melanoma, head and neck, liver or kidney cancer. The CDR3 runs from the conserved cysteine through the conserved F or W. A D gene is named only where the DNA matches it firmly. Part of the rows lack a size; the others show once, few, many or a class for expanded clones.

>TRBJ1-4|NA|NA|13|TRBV7-2
CASSPTIGGELFF
TGTGCCAGCAGCCCAACCATCGGGGGGGAACTGTTTTTT
>TRBJ1-2|NA|once|15|TRBV4-1
CASSQSAGLVYGYTF
TGCGCCAGCAGCCAGAGTGCGGGGCTCGTATATGGCTACACCTTC
>TRBJ1-2|NA|once|15|TRBV9
CASSGPWAGNYGYTF
TGTGCCAGCAGCGGCCCTTGGGCAGGCAACTATGGCTACACCTTC
>TRBJ2-7|NA|NA|12|TRBV27
CASSLQGDEQYF
TGTGCCAGCAGTCTCCAGGGAGACGAGCAGTACTTC
>TRBJ1-1|NA|NA|13|TRBV11-2
CASSLGLGTEAFF
TGTGCCAGCAGCTTAGGGCTGGGGACTGAAGCTTTCTTT
>TRBJ2-7|TRBD1|NA|14|TRBV27
CASSPIDRAYEQYF
TGTGCCAGCAGTCCGATTGACAGGGCCTACGAGCAGTACTTC
>TRBJ2-1|TRBD2|NA|15|TRBV9
CASSVAGGPEDEQFF
TGTGCCAGCAGCGTAGCGGGAGGGCCTGAGGATGAGCAGTTCTTC
>TRBJ2-5|NA|NA|14|TRBV4-1
CASSQDVAQETQYF
TGCGCCAGCAGCCAAGACGTAGCTCAAGAGACCCAGTACTTC
>TRBJ1-2|NA|NA|13|TRBV28
CASRGPLNYGYTF
TGTGCCAGCAGGGGACCGTTAAACTATGGCTACACCTTC
>TRBJ1-2|NA|NA|14|TRBV7-9
CASSSTVLGGGYTF
TGTGCCAGCAGCTCGACAGTACTTGGGGGTGGCTACACCTTC
>TRBJ2-4|NA|NA|13|TRBV5-6
CASSLGGENIQYF
TGTGCCAGCAGCTTGGGAGGTGAGAACATTCAGTACTTC
>TRBJ1-5|NA|NA|17|TRBV27
CASSFFPFGGSNQPQHF
TGTGCCAGCAGTTTTTTTCCTTTCGGCGGTAGCAATCAGCCCCAGCATTTT
>TRBJ1-1|NA|NA|14|TRBV18
CASSPPGGNTEAFF
TGTGCCAGCTCACCACCGGGCGGGAACACTGAAGCTTTCTTT
>TRBJ2-1|NA|NA|14|TRBV28
CASSLEYSYNEQFF
TGTGCCAGCAGTTTGGAATACTCCTACAATGAGCAGTTCTTC
>TRBJ2-1|NA|once|15|TRBV7-8
CASSLDSLRDNEQFF
TGTGCCAGCAGCTTAGACTCCCTCCGCGACAATGAGCAGTTCTTC
>TRBJ2-7|TRBD1|NA|15|TRBV11-1
CASSARTGGSYEQYF
TGTGCCAGCAGCGCCCGCACAGGGGGGTCCTACGAGCAGTACTTC
>TRBJ2-7|NA|NA|13|TRBV5-6
CASSPPGTYEQYF
TGTGCCAGCAGTCCCCCAGGAACCTACGAGCAGTACTTC
>TRBJ2-7|TRBD1|NA|15|TRBV6-5
CASSYRRTGRYEQYF
TGTGCCAGCAGTTACAGGCGGACAGGGCGCTACGAGCAGTACTTC
>TRBJ2-1|NA|once|17|TRBV30
CAWSVPPGSFYYNEQFF
TGTGCCTGGAGTGTACCACCAGGCAGTTTTTACTACAATGAGCAGTTCTTC
>TRBJ1-1|NA|NA|12|TRBV12-5
CASGLSGTEAFF
TGTGCTAGTGGTTTGTCGGGCACTGAAGCTTTCTTT
>TRBJ2-1|TRBD1|NA|13|TRBV10-2
CASDRDFYNEQFF
TGCGCCAGCGACAGGGATTTTTACAATGAGCAGTTCTTC
>TRBJ2-7|TRBD1|NA|12|TRBV29-1
CSVEDRTDEQYF
TGCAGCGTTGAGGACAGGACCGACGAGCAGTACTTC
>TRBJ2-5|TRBD1|NA|14|TRBV19
CASSAWDSQETQYF
TGTGCCAGTAGTGCCTGGGACAGCCAAGAGACCCAGTACTTC
>TRBJ2-6|TRBD1|NA|17|TRBV7-8
CASSRQGLPSGANVLTF
TGTGCCAGCAGCCGACAGGGATTACCCTCTGGGGCCAACGTCCTGACTTTC
>TRBJ1-3|NA|NA|13|TRBV19
CASSISSGNTIYF
TGTGCCAGTAGTATCAGCTCTGGAAACACCATATATTTT
>TRBJ2-2|TRBD2|NA|16|TRBV29-1
CSVSPGTSGRAGELFF
TGCAGCGTGTCCCCCGGGACTAGCGGGAGAGCCGGGGAGCTGTTTTTT
>TRBJ2-7|NA|NA|16|TRBV9
CASSVGGGLGSYEQYF
TGTGCCAGCAGCGTAGGAGGCGGTTTGGGCTCCTACGAGCAGTACTTC
>TRBJ2-1|TRBD1|once|13|TRBV2
CANHRGSYNEQFF
TGTGCCAACCACAGGGGATCCTACAATGAGCAGTTCTTC
>TRBJ2-2|TRBD2|NA|18|TRBV5-1
CASSFGLAGGTGTGELFF
TGCGCCAGCAGCTTCGGACTAGCGGGAGGGACCGGCACCGGGGAGCTGTTTTTT
>TRBJ2-3|TRBD2|NA|11|TRBV2
CASRGGNTKYF
TGTGCCAGTCGGGGGGGAAATACGAAGTATTTT
>TRBJ2-5|NA|NA|15|TRBV4-1
CASSHLGTNQETQYF
TGCGCCAGCAGCCACTTGGGGACGAACCAAGAGACCCAGTACTTC
>TRBJ2-7|NA|few|13|TRBV6-5
CASSLGRRNEQYF
TGTGCCAGCAGCCTCGGTAGAAGGAACGAGCAGTACTTC
>TRBJ2-7|TRBD2|NA|18|TRBV11-3
CASSPFYGGLAGAYEQYF
TGTGCCAGCAGCCCCTTCTATGGGGGACTAGCGGGAGCCTACGAGCAGTACTTC